Listed below are T cell receptor beta chains from one sample, sequenced in a study of blood T cells in healthy people across ages. TCRdb processed the 5' RACE reads anew with MiXCR; each CDR3 protein has one entry. The repertoire consists of about 1,600,000 distinct CDR3 sequences, with 42% occurring once and the leading ten covering less than 8%. The material sequenced was blood. These receptors were taken from a woman between 18 and 29 years old in good health. The CDR3 runs from the conserved cysteine through the conserved F or W. D genes are given only for firm matches. Clone size, where shown, is once, few, many, or a class for clones that have expanded.

TRBD1 | TRBJ2-5 | TRBV10-2 | . | CASSPSQTGRETQYF | TGCGCCAGCAGTCCATCACAGACAGGGAGAGAGACCCAGTACTTC
TRBD2 | TRBJ2-3 | TRBV6-4 | many | CATSPSGITDTQYF | TGTGCCACTTCTCCTAGCGGGATTACAGATACGCAGTATTTT
. | TRBJ2-3 | TRBV20-1 | few | CSATLRISTDTQYF | TGCAGTGCTACTCTACGGATAAGCACAGATACGCAGTATTTT
. | TRBJ2-4 | TRBV7-3 | many | CASSLNDGIQYF | TGTGCCAGCAGCTTAAACGATGGCATTCAGTACTTC
TRBD2 | TRBJ2-1 | TRBV20-1 | . | CSAPPGLVGEQFF | TGCAGTGCTCCACCCGGACTAGTCGGAGAGCAGTTCTTC
TRBD1 | TRBJ2-7 | TRBV27 | . | CASSSLRRDRAKHEQYF | TGTGCCAGCAGTTCCCTAAGGAGGGACAGGGCGAAACACGAGCAGTACTTC
. | TRBJ1-2 | TRBV20-1 | . | CSARAGTLPHMGYTF | TGCAGTGCTAGGGCCGGGACCCTTCCACATATGGGCTACACCTTC
. | TRBJ2-7 | TRBV20-1 | many | CSASRPGLSYEQYF | TGCAGTGCTAGTCGTCCAGGCCTCTCCTACGAGCAGTACTTC
. | TRBJ1-4 | TRBV27 | . | CASSLLLRGAGTEKLFF | TGTGCCAGCAGCCTATTATTAAGGGGCGCAGGGACTGAAAAACTGTTTTTT
. | TRBJ2-1 | TRBV2 | once | CASSDIINRANEQFF | TGTGCCAGCAGTGATATTATAAACAGGGCGAATGAGCAGTTCTTC
TRBD2 | TRBJ2-3 | TRBV7-3 | . | CASSLTGGGATDTQYF | TGTGCCAGCAGCTTAACAGGCGGGGGGGCCACAGATACGCAGTATTTT
. | TRBJ1-2 | TRBV30 | . | CAWSDNYGYTF | TGTGCCTGGAGTGACAACTATGGCTACACCTTC
. | TRBJ2-2 | TRBV2 | . | CASMGRHRGWAGGLFF | TGTGCCAGCATGGGGAGGCACAGGGGTTGGGCTGGAGGGCTGTTTTTT
TRBD1 | TRBJ1-4 | TRBV6-5 | few | CASRTGASEKLFF | TGTGCCAGCAGGACAGGGGCCAGTGAAAAACTGTTTTTT
. | TRBJ2-5 | TRBV4-1 | . | CASSQVWGQETQYF | TGCGCCAGCAGCCAAGTCTGGGGGCAAGAGACCCAGTACTTC
. | TRBJ2-7 | TRBV12-3/TRBV12-4 | . | CASSLWAGNYEQYF | TGTGCCAGCAGTTTATGGGCTGGGAACTACGAGCAGTACTTC
. | TRBJ2-1 | TRBV3-1 | . | CASSQQTGTPSYNEQFF | TGTGCCAGCAGCCAACAAACCGGGACTCCATCCTACAATGAGCAGTTCTTC
. | TRBJ2-3 | TRBV20-1 | few | CSASPSIQGDTQYF | TGCAGTGCTAGCCCTTCGATACAGGGAGATACGCAGTATTTT
TRBD1 | TRBJ2-5 | TRBV4-1 | . | CASSLRQGGETQYF | TGCGCCAGCAGCTTACGACAGGGGGGAGAGACCCAGTACTTC
. | TRBJ2-3 | TRBV12-3/TRBV12-4 | . | CVSRRSTDTQYF | TGTGTCAGCAGACGGAGCACAGATACGCAGTATTTT
. | TRBJ2-7 | TRBV7-9 | . | CASSPRGDYYEQYF | TGTGCCAGCAGCCCGAGGGGCGACTACTACGAGCAGTACTTC
. | TRBJ2-3 | TRBV21-1 | . | CASTPPGGSIDTQYF | TGTGCCAGCACCCCTCCGGGAGGGAGCATAGATACGCAGTATTTT
TRBD2 | TRBJ2-2 | TRBV27 | few | CASSFEAGGTGELFF | TGTGCCAGCAGTTTTGAGGCGGGGGGGACCGGGGAGCTGTTTTTT
. | TRBJ1-2 | TRBV20-1 | . | CSASRQGRVNGYTF | TGCAGTGCTAGTCGGCAGGGTCGAGTGAATGGCTACACCTTC
. | TRBJ1-2 | TRBV20-1 | . | CSARGTHREPSGYTF | TGCAGTGCTAGAGGTACCCACAGGGAACCATCCGGCTACACCTTC
. | TRBJ2-7 | TRBV6-2/TRBV6-3 | . | CASRKQISYEQYF | TGTGCCAGCAGGAAACAGATTTCCTACGAGCAGTACTTC
. | TRBJ2-3 | TRBV3-1 | . | CASSQWTPRGDTQYF | TGTGCCAGCAGCCAATGGACCCCCCGGGGAGATACGCAGTATTTT
. | TRBJ2-2 | TRBV5-5 | . | CASSKQGGTGELFF | TGTGCCAGCAGCAAGCAGGGCGGCACCGGGGAGCTGTTTTTT
. | TRBJ2-7 | TRBV5-1 | many | CASSLAGTQEQYF | TGCGCCAGCAGCTTGGCCGGGACACAGGAGCAGTACTTC
. | TRBJ2-1 | TRBV4-1 | many | CASSQGPSSYNEQFF | TGCGCCAGCAGCCAGGGACCGAGCTCCTACAATGAGCAGTTCTTC
TRBD1 | TRBJ1-2 | TRBV25-1 | . | CASSPLTGAYGYTF | TGTGCCAGCAGTCCTCTGACAGGGGCCTATGGCTACACCTTC
. | TRBJ2-7 | TRBV20-1 | few | CSARGSGGLSYNEQYF | TGCAGTGCTAGAGGGTCCGGGGGCCTCTCTTACAATGAGCAGTACTTC
. | TRBJ1-6 | TRBV28 | . | CASTSLQGYSPLHF | TGTGCCAGCACCTCGTTGCAGGGCTATTCACCCCTCCACTTT
TRBD1 | TRBJ1-2 | TRBV6-1 | . | CASVLQGGLDYGYTF | TGTGCCAGCGTATTACAGGGGGGCCTTGACTATGGCTACACCTTC
. | TRBJ1-4 | TRBV6-4 | few | CASSPGRREEKLFF | TGTGCCAGCAGTCCAGGACGTAGGGAAGAAAAACTGTTTTTT